One and the same sample provided the 21 T cell receptor beta chains below, sequenced in a study of cytomegalovirus exposure and HLA in healthy donors. Use of 60 Vbeta and 13 Jbeta primers characterized the PCR. The assay was immunoSEQ multiplex PCR, and TCRdb's table has in-frame clones only and misses some. The top ten clones hold roughly 2.7% of a sample with about 130,000 clones, over 60% of them seen once. Input material: PBMCs. These receptors were taken from a human donor in good health.

V usage is TRBV29-1 and J usage is TRBJ2-4; 9 bases map to TRBD1. The CDR3 covers 13 residues. Germline CDR1 reads SQVTM; CDR2 reads ANQGSEA. J was trimmed by 7 bases and V by 6 bases; bases with no gene match: 7. The CDR3 here is CSVRGTGMNIQYF. For the CDR3, the DNA is TGCAGCGTGCGAGGGACAGGGATGAACATTCAGTACTTC.

This chain uses TRBV29-1 with TRBJ1-5; D is undetermined. The CDR3 has 19 residues. Trimming took off 4 bases at V and 2 bases at J, with 27 bases between the two ends. Germline V lookup: CDR1 SQVTM, CDR2 ANQGSEA. The CDR3 nucleotides read TGCAGCGTTGCGTCGTCGAATTGTGGGCACCCCCTCTGCAATCAGCCCCAGCATTTT. Translation: CSVASSNCGHPLCNQPQHF.

The chain is built from TRBV9 and TRBJ2-1; 8 bases map to TRBD1. Germline V CDR1 and CDR2: SGDLS, YYNGEE. The CDR3 runs 15 residues. Unmatched junction bases numbered 5, after V lost 0 bases and J lost 6 bases. CDR3: CASSVGTGGRNEQFF. The DNA of the CDR3 is TGTGCCAGCAGCGTAGGCACAGGGGGTCGCAATGAGCAGTTCTTC.

CDR3 amino acids: CASSLMGSSGNTIYF. In DNA, the CDR3 is TGTGCCAGCAGCCTCATGGGCAGCTCTGGAAACACCATATATTTT. The gene calls are TRBV7-9 and TRBJ1-3; D is ambiguous. CDR1 SEHNR and CDR2 FQNEAQ come from the germline V gene (reference sequence). Deletions cut 5 bases from V and 0 bases from J, with 11 bases between. The CDR3 runs to 15 residues.

The chain joins TRBV13 to TRBJ1-3; the D is unclear. Germline loops: CDR1 PRHDT, CDR2 FYEKMQ (reference sequence). The CDR3 has 12 residues. V lost 0 bases and J 8 bases, leaving 5 bases between the germline ends. In nucleotides, the CDR3 is TGTGCCAGCAGCTTAGGAGAGGACACCATATATTTT. It codes for CASSLGEDTIYF.

The chain joins TRBV28 to TRBJ2-1; 9 bases fit TRBD2. J gave up 0 bases and V 5 bases, and 2 bases lay outside the gene matches. This CDR3 is built from 15 residues. CDR1 MDHEN and CDR2 SYDVKM come from the germline V gene. DNA of the CDR3: TGTGCCAGCAGTCCACTAGCGGGCTCCTACAATGAGCAGTTCTTC. Translating gives CASSPLAGSYNEQFF.

With regard to this clone: Sequence at one end of the junction differs from germline and may be a read error. The CDR3 sequence: CASGYGARPNTEAFF. CDR3 in DNA: TGTGCCAGCGGTTACGGAGCTCGCCCGAACACTGAAGCTTTCTTT. The V gene is TRBV6-5, the J gene TRBJ1-1; the D is unclear. From germline, CDR1 is MNHEY and CDR2 SVGAGI. The length of the CDR3 is 15 residues.

The gene calls are TRBV7-9 and TRBJ2-7; D is perhaps TRBD1 (6 bases). The V end was cut by 3 bases, the J end by 6 bases, with 21 bases between. CDR3 length: 16 residues. In germline, CDR1 is SEHNR, CDR2 FQNEAQ (reference sequence). The CDR3 is CASSLLRRGQSVEQYF. In nucleotides, the CDR3 is TGTGCCAGCAGCTTGTTACGGCGTGGACAGAGCGTCGAGCAGTACTTC.

In this sample, this clone turned up a few times. The chain employs TRBV5-1 and TRBJ2-3; the match to TRBD2 covers 8 bases. CDR1 and CDR2 (germline): SGHRS, YFSETQ. J gave up 1 base and V 2 bases, and 0 bases lay outside the gene matches. The CDR3 is made up of 14 amino acids. CDR3 nucleotide sequence: TGCGCCAGCAGCTTAGCGGGGGGCACAGATACGCAGTATTTT. Its translation is CASSLAGGTDTQYF.

This chain joins TRBV6-5 and TRBJ2-1; 8 bases align to TRBD2. The length of the CDR3 is 15 residues. CDR1 and CDR2 (germline): MNHEY, SVGAGI. The V segment lost 6 bases and the J segment 0 bases; nucleotides outside the gene matches: 4. The CDR3 sequence is CASRPGGNSYNEQFF. The CDR3 bases are TGTGCCAGCAGGCCGGGGGGGAACTCCTACAATGAGCAGTTCTTC.

V and J are TRBV5-1 and TRBJ2-7; TRBD2 agrees at 7 bases. The length of the CDR3 is 16 residues. The junction had 10 bases not matched to a gene; V was cut back by 0 bases and J by 4 bases. Germline V gene sequence: CDR1 SGHRS, CDR2 YFSETQ. CDR3 sequence (DNA): TGCGCCAGCAGCTTGGGGACTAGACCCCCTTCTTACGAGCAGTACTTC. It is translated as CASSLGTRPPSYEQYF.

This chain joins TRBV6-1 and TRBJ2-2, with D possibly TRBD1 on 6 matching bases. V lost 5 bases, J lost 6 bases, and 16 bases lay in between. The CDR3 extends over 15 amino acids. Germline-derived CDR1 and CDR2 are MNHNS and SASEGT. CDR3 residues: CASSHHRVKPGELFF. The CDR3 coding sequence is TGTGCCAGCAGTCATCACAGGGTCAAGCCCGGGGAGCTGTTTTTT.

The V and J genes are TRBV4-3 and TRBJ1-2; a weak D match, TRBD1 (5 bases). The length of the CDR3 is 15 residues. Trimming removed 4 bases at V and 6 bases at J, with 18 bases between. Germline V CDR1 and CDR2: LGHNA, YSLEER. CDR3 in amino acids: CASSPREQIRDGYTF. CDR3 DNA sequence: TGCGCCAGCAGCCCAAGAGAACAAATCAGGGATGGCTACACCTTC.

The CDR3 coding sequence is TGTGCCATCAGTGAAAACAGGCCCTATGGCTACACCTTC. Its translation: CAISENRPYGYTF. The chain uses TRBV10-3 and TRBJ1-2, with D possibly TRBD1 on 5 matching bases. This CDR3 has 13 amino acids. Trimming removed 3 bases at V and 4 bases at J, with 9 bases between. Germline CDR1 ENHRY, CDR2 SYGVKD.

This clone was observed a few times. The chain combines TRBV7-8 with TRBJ1-1; D gene unclear. The CDR3 runs to 14 residues. Germline V gives CDR1 SGHVS, CDR2 FQNEAQ. Trimming stripped 1 base from V and 2 bases from J, with 8 bases between. CDR3 in amino acids: CASSLGHRNTEAFF. CDR3 bases: TGTGCCAGCAGCTTAGGACACCGAAACACTGAAGCTTTCTTT.

The genes are TRBV19 and TRBJ2-3; 9 bases are a match to TRBD2. The CDR3 runs to 18 residues. Losses at the gene ends were 1 base for V and 8 bases for J; bases not matched to a gene: 16. CDR1 LNHDA and CDR2 SQIVND come from the germline V gene (reference sequence). CDR3 loop: CASSIGLAEAPLGGTQYF. The CDR3 DNA sequence: TGTGCCAGTAGTATAGGACTAGCGGAGGCCCCTCTCGGAGGTACGCAGTATTTT.

The chain recombines TRBV2 with TRBJ2-6, with 8 bases matching TRBD1. V was pared by 6 bases and J by 0 bases, with 7 bases of the junction left unmatched. The CDR3 spans 17 residues. Germline lookup yields CDR1 SNHLY and CDR2 FYNNEI. The CDR3 loop is CASRGTGSLSGANVLTF. Here the CDR3 DNA reads TGTGCCAGCAGGGGGACAGGTTCCCTCTCTGGGGCCAACGTCCTGACTTTC.

The J gene is TRBJ2-7, the V gene TRBV2; 10 nucleotides align to TRBD1. The CDR3 is made up of 13 amino acids. J gave up 4 bases and V 6 bases, and 3 bases lay outside the gene matches. Germline V gene sequence: CDR1 SNHLY, CDR2 FYNNEI. As DNA, the CDR3 is TGTGCCAGCAGGGGACAGGGGAGTTACGAGCAGTACTTC. Its protein is CASRGQGSYEQYF.

This clone appeared once. The chain is built from TRBV29-1 and TRBJ2-7; TRBD1 matches at 10 bases. Trimming took 7 bases from V and 4 from J; bases not matched to a gene: 10. The CDR3 is made up of 14 amino acids. CDR1 is SQVTM and CDR2 is ANQGSEA in the germline V gene. The CDR3 loop is CSAGNGQGVYEQYF. In DNA form, the CDR3 reads TGCAGCGCCGGCAATGGACAGGGGGTGTACGAGCAGTACTTC.

The chain carries TRBV9 and TRBJ2-3; D may be TRBD2 (6 bases). This CDR3 is built from 16 residues. Germline loops: CDR1 SGDLS, CDR2 YYNGEE. The V end was cut by 0 bases, the J end by 2 bases, with 13 bases between. CDR3 sequence (DNA): TGTGCCAGCAGCGTAGGTAGGGGACTTTTCACAGATACGCAGTATTTT. Protein sequence: CASSVGRGLFTDTQYF.

As regards this clone: A junction end diverges from the germline sequence, so it may reflect a read error. V is TRBV7-9 and J is TRBJ1-4, with 7 positions matching TRBD1. Germline assignment: CDR1 SEHNR and CDR2 FQNEAQ (reference sequence). CDR3 length: 15 amino acids. The CDR3 DNA reads TGTTCCAGCAGCTCCCTGACAGGGTCTAATGAAAAACTGTTTTTT. Translation: CSSSSLTGSNEKLFF.